This T cell receptor (beta chain) emerged from a study of CXCR3-negative and CXCR3-positive naive CD8 T cells. The libraries of TRB cDNA were prepared using 5' RACE with UMI labels. TCRdb re-called the 5' RACE reads and catalogs CDR3 proteins one per entry, DNA excluded. The specimen's table records 100,000 to 150,000 distinct CDR3 sequences. Overall study findings and caveats: Within a donor, both naive subsets shared TRBV-TRBJ usage, unlike memory cells. Diversity in memory CD8+ cells fell much lower than the comparably high levels seen in both naive subsets.

Naive CD8+ T cells displayed a CD45RO-CCR7+CD27+CD95- phenotype. In regard to this clonotype: Its antigen remains unknown.

The receptor comes from a human donor in good health. Some clones in this sample may be carry-over from other donors' samples. Sequenced: naive CXCR3- CD8+ T cells from blood. Regarding subset: CD45RO-CCR7+CD27+CD95- naive CD8+ T cells lacking CXCR3 (TNR3-).

Here the CDR3 reads CATPEGGDYGYTF. The rearrangement joins TRBV7-9 to TRBJ1-2; with no DNA, the TCRdb D assignment of TRBD1 cannot be verified. The CDR3 covers 13 residues. Germline V gene data show CDR1 as SEHNR and CDR2 as FQNEAQ (reference sequence).